Listed here are 30 T cell receptor beta chains from one sample, sequenced in a study of sequential checkpoint blockade in melanoma. TCRdb's copy holds only in-frame clones and misses some; the assay was immunoSEQ multiplex PCR. The data show approximately 20,000 clones, around 25% seen once. Regarding treatment: randomized to nivolumab then ipilimumab (arm A) or the reverse (arm B). Source: tumor tissue (inferred from file names), taken from a patient given nivolumab and ipilimumab in sequence. The receptors shown here come from a human donor with melanoma.

This clone is classed as medium-sized. The chain links TRBV7-2 to TRBJ2-2; the D gene could be TRBD1 or TRBD2 (5 bases each). The CDR3 is made up of 13 amino acids. The germline V gene has CDR1 SGHTA and CDR2 FQGNSA. The ends were cut back, 3 bases at V and 5 bases at J, with 7 bases in the middle. The CDR3 is CASSFGGTGELFF. The CDR3 coding sequence is TGTGCCAGCAGCTTTGGGGGAACCGGGGAGCTGTTTTTT.

The rearrangement uses TRBV14 and TRBJ2-2; unclear D gene. The CDR3 length is 14 residues. From germline, CDR1 is SGHDN and CDR2 FVKESK. Trimming took 4 bases from V and 3 from J, leaving 9 bases between them. In nucleotides, the CDR3 is TGTGCCAGCAGCCCCGGTGGAGACACCGGGGAGCTGTTTTTT. Protein: CASSPGGDTGELFF.

This clone showed up just a few times. The chain couples TRBV30 to TRBJ1-2; D unresolved. There are 13 residues in the CDR3. V lost 5 bases, J lost 2 bases, and 12 bases lay in between. CDR1 GTSNPN and CDR2 SVGIG come from the germline V gene (reference sequence). For the CDR3, the DNA is TGTGCCTGGGTGAACGAAATGAACTATGGCTACACCTTC. Translating it yields CAWVNEMNYGYTF. The complete variable domain, with remaining parts taken from reference TRBV30 and TRBJ1-2, reads SQTIHQWPATLVQPVGSPLSLECTVEGTSNPNLYWYRQAAGRGLQLLFYSVGIGQISSEVPQNLSASRPQDRQFILSSKKLLLSDSGFYLCAWVNEMNYGYTFGSGTRLTVV.

In its sample, this clone was seen many times. V usage is TRBV9 and J usage is TRBJ2-1; 9 nucleotides agree with TRBD2. Per the germline V gene, CDR1 is SGDLS and CDR2 is YYNGEE. V gave up 4 bases and J gave up 10 bases; unmatched junction bases: 9. CDR3 length: 14 amino acids. The CDR3: CASSRRGGDGEQFF. As DNA, the CDR3 is TGTGCCAGCAGCAGGCGGGGGGGCGATGGAGAGCAGTTCTTC. Based on the CDR3 plus reference TRBV9 and TRBJ2-1, the full variable domain is DSGVTQTPKHLITATGQRVTLRCSPRSGDLSVYWYQQSLDQGLQFLIQYYNGEERAKGNILERFSAQQFPDLHSELNLSSLELGDSALYFCASSRRGGDGEQFFGPGTRLTVL.

This clone was detected a few times. The V gene is TRBV7-5, the J gene TRBJ1-1. TRBV7-5 is described as a pseudogene. The CDR3 has 15 amino acids. This CDR3 is CASSTYRYRGTEAFF. The DNA for the CDR3 is TGTGCCAGCAGCACCTACAGGTACCGGGGCACTGAAGCTTTCTTT.

The chain recombines TRBV11-3 with TRBJ2-5; D is perhaps TRBD1 (6 bases). The CDR3 is 14 residues long. Germline values: CDR1 SGHNT, CDR2 YENEEA. The V gene lost 3 bases and the J gene lost 5 bases, with 13 bases spanning the gap. CDR3 sequence (DNA): TGTGCCAGCAGCTTGCAGGGGACCCGGGAGACCCAGTACTTC. Its protein is CASSLQGTRETQYF. The entire variable domain, with the rest obtained from reference TRBV11-3 and TRBJ2-5, is as follows: EAGVVQSPRYKIIEKKQPVAFWCNPISGHNTLYWYLQNLGQGPELLIRYENEEAVDDSQLPKDRFSAERLKGVDSTLKIQPAELGDSAVYLCASSLQGTRETQYFGPGTRLLVL.

This rearrangement joins TRBV28 to TRBJ1-3, with D unresolved. The CDR3 covers 20 residues. Trimming removed 3 bases at V and 0 bases at J, with 24 bases between. The V gene's germline CDR1 is MDHEN and CDR2 SYDVKM. Written as DNA, the CDR3 is TGTGCCAGCAGTTTCCGGGGTGGTGGGTACAACGCCGGCTCTGGAAACACCATATATTTT. Encoded protein: CASSFRGGGYNAGSGNTIYF.

This clone has just a few counts. The rearrangement joins TRBV18 to TRBJ1-5; D unresolved. The CDR3 totals 15 residues. Trimming cost V 6 bases and J 0 bases, with 12 bases left between them. Germline V lookup: CDR1 KGHSH, CDR2 LQKENI. CDR3 region: CASSLGQDSNQPQHF. In DNA, the CDR3 is TGTGCCAGCTCTCTCGGGCAGGATAGCAATCAGCCCCAGCATTTT.

A few counts support this clone. The chain recombines TRBV30 with TRBJ2-1, with D uncertain. The CDR3 contains 12 residues. Between the trimmed V and J ends, which lost 0 bases and 10 bases, there was a span of 10 bases. In germline, CDR1 is GTSNPN, CDR2 SVGIG (reference sequence). CDR3 region: CAWSVSVLEQFF. In DNA, the CDR3 is TGTGCCTGGAGTGTATCGGTTCTGGAGCAGTTCTTC.

This clone was counted between two and nine times. The V and J genes are TRBV11-3 and TRBJ2-1; maybe TRBD2 (6 bases). Trimming removed 6 bases from V and 6 bases from J, with 18 bases in between. This CDR3 is 15 amino acids long. Looked up from germline, CDR1 is SGHNT and CDR2 is YENEEA. In DNA form, the CDR3 reads TGTGCCAGCAGGCTTTTCGAGGCGGGGACCAATGAGCAGTTCTTC. This translates into CASRLFEAGTNEQFF.

This clone has ten or more counts. An end of the junction differs from the germline gene, which may be a read error. Here the CDR3 DNA reads TGCACCAGCAGCCAAGATGGGAGGGGGTGTTTCTATGGCTACACCTTC. Protein product: CTSSQDGRGCFYGYTF. This chain links TRBV4-1 with TRBJ1-2; TRBD1 might be the D (6 bases). Germline values: CDR1 MGHRA, CDR2 YSYEKL. The CDR3 has 16 amino acids.

In this sample, this clone turned up once. This chain connects TRBV19 to TRBJ2-6, with D perhaps matching TRBD2 (6 bases). Trimming cost V 2 bases and J 2 bases, with 16 bases left between them. The CDR3 has 18 amino acids. Per the germline V gene, CDR1 is LNHDA and CDR2 is SQIVND (reference sequence). The CDR3 nucleotides read TGTGCCAGTAGTATAAAGGAGGGGCGATGGGCTGGGGCCAACGTCCTGACTTTC. This gives the protein CASSIKEGRWAGANVLTF.

The V gene is TRBV18, the J gene TRBJ2-6; 8 bases line up with TRBD1. This CDR3 has 19 amino acids. V shed 3 bases, J shed 4 bases, and the junction held 14 bases outside the gene matches. Germline V lookup: CDR1 KGHSH, CDR2 LQKENI. In DNA form, the CDR3 reads TGTGCCAGCTCACCCCTCGGGCAGGGGGCTCCACTCGGGGCCAACGTCCTGACTTTC. Translation: CASSPLGQGAPLGANVLTF.

V and J are TRBV19 and TRBJ1-5, with TRBD1 identical over 10 bases. Germline V gives CDR1 LNHDA, CDR2 SQIVND (reference sequence). The CDR3 totals 17 residues. Trimming removed 5 bases from V and 2 bases from J; junction bases left unmatched: 9. CDR3 region: CASSVTGQGYGNQPQHF. DNA for the CDR3: TGTGCCAGTAGTGTTACGGGACAGGGGTATGGCAATCAGCCCCAGCATTTT.

This clone was observed at least ten times. The chain carries TRBV11-3 and TRBJ1-1, with unresolved D. CDR1 and CDR2 (germline): SGHNT, YENEEA. Trimming stripped 0 bases from V and 3 bases from J, with 14 bases between. The CDR3 has 16 residues. CDR3 protein: CASSLERGGMDTEAFF. The CDR3, as DNA: TGTGCCAGCAGCTTAGAGCGGGGTGGTATGGACACTGAAGCTTTCTTT. Supplemented by reference TRBV11-3 and TRBJ1-1, the full variable domain reads EAGVVQSPRYKIIEKKQPVAFWCNPISGHNTLYWYLQNLGQGPELLIRYENEEAVDDSQLPKDRFSAERLKGVDSTLKIQPAELGDSAVYLCASSLERGGMDTEAFFGQGTRLTVV.

About this clone: The junction does not match germline at one end; this may be a read error. The CDR3 reads CASNINWSEELFF. The CDR3, as DNA: TGTGCCAGTAATATAAATTGGAGTGAGGAGCTGTTTTTT. The chain is built from TRBV19 and TRBJ2-2; D not resolved. Per germline, CDR1 LNHDA and CDR2 SQIVND (reference sequence). CDR3 length equals 13 residues. The entire variable domain, with the rest obtained from reference TRBV19 and TRBJ2-2, is as follows: DGGITQSPKYLFRKEGQNVTLSCEQNLNHDAMYWYRQDPGQGLRLIYYSQIVNDFQKGDIAEGYSVSREKKESFPLTVTSAQKNPTAFYLCASNINWSEELFFGEGSRLTVL.

In its sample, this clone was seen a few times. The genes are TRBV28 and TRBJ2-7; no clear D gene. This CDR3 contains 12 residues. Germline V gene data show CDR1 as MDHEN and CDR2 as SYDVKM. V was trimmed by 5 bases and J by 4 bases, leaving 9 bases between them. CDR3: CASSIDLYEQYF. In DNA form, the CDR3 reads TGTGCCAGCAGTATTGACCTGTACGAGCAGTACTTC.

This chain joins TRBV5-1 and TRBJ2-1; 14 bases are shared with TRBD2. V dropped 4 bases and J dropped 9; count of bases not matched to a gene: 6. CDR3 length: 15 residues. Germline lookup yields CDR1 SGHRS and CDR2 YFSETQ. The CDR3 DNA reads TGCGCCAGCAGCCCGGGACTAGCGGGAGCGGGTGAGCAGTTCTTC. Translating it yields CASSPGLAGAGEQFF.

The chain links TRBV6-8 to TRBJ2-5; maybe TRBD1 (5 bases). Trimming removed 4 bases at V and 9 bases at J, with 15 bases between. CDR1 is MNHGY, CDR2 SAAAGT, per germline. The CDR3 length is 13 residues. CDR3 region: CASSSDSRGAQYF. The CDR3 nucleotides are TGTGCCAGCAGTTCCGACAGCCGTGGGGCCCAGTACTTC.

On this clone: One end of the junction varies from germline; a read error may be responsible. This chain uses TRBV5-1 with TRBJ2-7, with D maybe TRBD1 (6 bases). CDR3 length equals 16 residues. The germline V gene encodes CDR1 SGHRS and CDR2 YFSETQ. The CDR3 is CASSRHRELRSCEQYF. DNA for the CDR3: TGCGCCAGCAGCCGACACAGGGAATTAAGGTCCTGCGAGCAGTACTTC.

Only a few counts were recorded for this clone. This rearrangement joins TRBV9 to TRBJ2-7; 7 bases line up with TRBD1. After removal of 3 bases from V and 3 bases from J, the junction contained 6 bases not matched to a gene. Germline lookup yields CDR1 SGDLS and CDR2 YYNGEE. The length of the CDR3 is 14 residues. CDR3 in DNA: TGTGCCAGCAGCGCCCAAGGACAGGTCTACGAGCAGTACTTC. Protein sequence: CASSAQGQVYEQYF. Full variable domain (outside the CDR3, taken from reference TRBV9 and TRBJ2-7): DSGVTQTPKHLITATGQRVTLRCSPRSGDLSVYWYQQSLDQGLQFLIQYYNGEERAKGNILERFSAQQFPDLHSELNLSSLELGDSALYFCASSAQGQVYEQYFGPGTRLTVT.

This clone was seen ten or more times. The V and J genes are TRBV11-3 and TRBJ2-5; tentatively, D is TRBD2 (5 bases). V was clipped by 2 bases and J by 2 bases, with 21 bases between them. The CDR3 covers 18 residues. Germline V CDR1 and CDR2: SGHNT, YENEEA. The CDR3 here is CASSLIFASRFGQETQYF. The CDR3 coding sequence is TGTGCCAGCAGCTTAATATTCGCTAGCCGATTTGGGCAAGAGACCCAGTACTTC.

By share, this clone counts as large (0.1 to 1%). The gene calls are TRBV28 and TRBJ1-3; D may be TRBD1 (5 bases). In germline, CDR1 is MDHEN, CDR2 SYDVKM. V lost 6 bases to trimming and J lost 1 base, with 16 bases between them. The CDR3 spans 16 residues. The CDR3 DNA sequence: TGTGCCAGCAGGCCGGTGGGGCTTGATTCTGGAAACACCATATATTTT. Protein sequence: CASRPVGLDSGNTIYF.

The chain recombines TRBV6-8 with TRBJ1-6, with D tentatively TRBD1 (5 bases). The length of the CDR3 is 15 residues. Germline V lookup: CDR1 MNHGY, CDR2 SAAAGT. The V gene lost 10 bases and the J gene lost 7 bases, with 20 bases spanning the gap. The CDR3 region is CAIRKNQDTNSPLHF. CDR3 nucleotides: TGTGCCATCAGAAAGAATCAGGACACGAATTCACCCCTCCACTTT.

This clone is termed medium-sized. V and J are TRBV11-3 and TRBJ1-1; 9 bases are a match to TRBD1. The germline CDR1 and CDR2 sequences are SGHNT and YENEEA. The V gene end was trimmed by 4 bases and the J gene end by 5 bases; junction bases not matched to a gene: 8. CDR3 size: 15 residues. CDR3 in amino acids: CASSWLGQGRTEAFF. In DNA form, the CDR3 reads TGTGCCAGCAGCTGGTTGGGACAGGGAAGGACTGAAGCTTTCTTT.

This clone was recorded a few times. The rearrangement joins TRBV28 to TRBJ2-1; TRBD2 agrees at 13 bases. The CDR3 is 13 amino acids. CDR1 and CDR2 (germline): MDHEN, SYDVKM. V shed 8 bases, J shed 10 bases, and the junction held 5 bases outside the gene matches. CDR3 coding DNA: TGTGCCAGCCGGACTAGCGGGGGAGGCGAGCAGTTCTTC. Amino acids: CASRTSGGGEQFF.

The chain couples TRBV19 to TRBJ2-7; D gene ambiguous. This CDR3 is built from 14 residues. The germline gives CDR1 LNHDA, CDR2 SQIVND (reference sequence). Trimming left V 3 bases short and J 7 bases short, with 16 bases between. The CDR3 nucleotides are TGTGCCAGTAGTATTGTTCTGGCTATGTCAGAGCAGTACTTC. Its translation is CASSIVLAMSEQYF.

This sequence joins TRBV28 and TRBJ2-7, with D possibly being TRBD1 or TRBD2 (5 bases each). Germline V gives CDR1 MDHEN, CDR2 SYDVKM. The CDR3 contains 15 residues. The germline V and J ends were trimmed by 6 bases and 2 bases, with 17 bases remaining between them. The CDR3 DNA reads TGTGCCAGCAGCCTACTCGGGGCGGGTGCCTACGAGCAGTACTTC. This translates into CASSLLGAGAYEQYF.

In the case of this clone: A read error may produce the germline difference seen at one junction end. V and J are TRBV2 and TRBJ2-6; 12 bases map to TRBD2. The CDR3 is made up of 20 amino acids. From germline, CDR1 is SNHLY and CDR2 FYNNEI. CDR3 DNA: TGTGCCAGCAGCGAAGGGCCCCTAGCGGGAGGGCCAGGTGGGGCCAACGTCCTGACTTTC. It encodes CASSEGPLAGGPGGANVLTF.

The chain combines TRBV19 with TRBJ1-1, with 7 positions matching TRBD1. This CDR3 contains 14 residues. Germline loops: CDR1 LNHDA, CDR2 SQIVND (reference sequence). V lost 7 bases and J lost 8; bases outside the gene matches: 13. CDR3 in DNA: TGTGCCAGTACCCCCCTTCGACAGGGAGGAGAAGCTTTCTTT. Amino acids: CASTPLRQGGEAFF.